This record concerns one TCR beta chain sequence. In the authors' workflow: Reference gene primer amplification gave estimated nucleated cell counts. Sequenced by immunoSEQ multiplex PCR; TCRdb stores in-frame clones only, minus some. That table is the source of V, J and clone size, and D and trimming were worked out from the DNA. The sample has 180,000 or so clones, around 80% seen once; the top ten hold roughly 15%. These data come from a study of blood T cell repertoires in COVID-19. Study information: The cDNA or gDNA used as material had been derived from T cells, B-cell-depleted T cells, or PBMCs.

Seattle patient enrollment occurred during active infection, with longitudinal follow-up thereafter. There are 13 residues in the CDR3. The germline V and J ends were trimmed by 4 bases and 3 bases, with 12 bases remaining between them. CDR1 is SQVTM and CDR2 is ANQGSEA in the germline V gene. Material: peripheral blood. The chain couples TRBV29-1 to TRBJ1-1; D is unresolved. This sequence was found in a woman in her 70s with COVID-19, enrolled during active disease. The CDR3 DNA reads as TGCAGCGTTGCCCACCAGGTGTACACTGAAGCTTTCTTT. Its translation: CSVAHQVYTEAFF.